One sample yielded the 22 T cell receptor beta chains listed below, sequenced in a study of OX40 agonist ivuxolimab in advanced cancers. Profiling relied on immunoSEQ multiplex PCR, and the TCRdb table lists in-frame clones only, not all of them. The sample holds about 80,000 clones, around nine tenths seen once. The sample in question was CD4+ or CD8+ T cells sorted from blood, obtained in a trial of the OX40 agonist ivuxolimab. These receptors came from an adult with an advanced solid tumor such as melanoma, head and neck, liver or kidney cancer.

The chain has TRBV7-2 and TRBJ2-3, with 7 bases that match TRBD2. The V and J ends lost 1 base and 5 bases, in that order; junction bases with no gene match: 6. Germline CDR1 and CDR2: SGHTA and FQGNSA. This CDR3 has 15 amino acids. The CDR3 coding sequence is TGTGCCAGCAGCTTAGTGGCGGGAGCGGGAGATACGCAGTATTTT. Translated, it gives CASSLVAGAGDTQYF.

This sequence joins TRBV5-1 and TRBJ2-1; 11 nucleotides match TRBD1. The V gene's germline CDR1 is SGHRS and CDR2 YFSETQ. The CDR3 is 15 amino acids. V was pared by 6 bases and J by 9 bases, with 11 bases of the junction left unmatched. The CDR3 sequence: CASTTGGTGGGEQFF. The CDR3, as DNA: TGCGCCAGCACGACCGGTGGGACAGGGGGAGGTGAGCAGTTCTTC.

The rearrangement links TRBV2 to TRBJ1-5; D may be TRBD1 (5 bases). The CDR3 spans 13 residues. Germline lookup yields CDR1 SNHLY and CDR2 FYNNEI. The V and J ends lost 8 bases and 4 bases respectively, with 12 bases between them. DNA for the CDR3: TGTGCCAGCGCGGCAGGGCCAAATCAGCCCCAGCATTTT. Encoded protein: CASAAGPNQPQHF.

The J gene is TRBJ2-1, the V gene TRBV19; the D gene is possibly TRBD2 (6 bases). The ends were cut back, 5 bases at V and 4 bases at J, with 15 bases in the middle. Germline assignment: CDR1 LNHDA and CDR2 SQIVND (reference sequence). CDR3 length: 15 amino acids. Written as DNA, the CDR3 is TGTGCCAGTAGTGTAGGGACGGGAGTATACAATGAGCAGTTCTTC. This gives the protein CASSVGTGVYNEQFF.

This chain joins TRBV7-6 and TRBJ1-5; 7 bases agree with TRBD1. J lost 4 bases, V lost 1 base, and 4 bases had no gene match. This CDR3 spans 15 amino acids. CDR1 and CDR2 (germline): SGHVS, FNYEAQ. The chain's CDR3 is CASSLVAGGNQPQHF. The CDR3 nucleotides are TGTGCCAGCAGCTTAGTTGCAGGGGGTAATCAGCCCCAGCATTTT.

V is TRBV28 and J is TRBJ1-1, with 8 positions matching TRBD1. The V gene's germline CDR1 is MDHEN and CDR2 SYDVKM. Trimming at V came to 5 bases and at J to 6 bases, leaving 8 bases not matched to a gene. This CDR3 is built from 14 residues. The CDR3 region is CASSKGQAFSEAFF. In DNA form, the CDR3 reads TGTGCCAGCAGTAAGGGACAGGCCTTTTCTGAAGCTTTCTTT.

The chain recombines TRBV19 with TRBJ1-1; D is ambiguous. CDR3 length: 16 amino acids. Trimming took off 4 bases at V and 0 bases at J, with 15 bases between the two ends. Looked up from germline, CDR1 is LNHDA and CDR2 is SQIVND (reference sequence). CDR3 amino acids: CASSSPTDGLNTEAFF. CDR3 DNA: TGTGCCAGTAGTAGCCCCACGGACGGATTGAACACTGAAGCTTTCTTT. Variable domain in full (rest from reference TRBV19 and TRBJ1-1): DGGITQSPKYLFRKEGQNVTLSCEQNLNHDAMYWYRQDPGQGLRLIYYSQIVNDFQKGDIAEGYSVSREKKESFPLTVTSAQKNPTAFYLCASSSPTDGLNTEAFFGQGTRLTVV.

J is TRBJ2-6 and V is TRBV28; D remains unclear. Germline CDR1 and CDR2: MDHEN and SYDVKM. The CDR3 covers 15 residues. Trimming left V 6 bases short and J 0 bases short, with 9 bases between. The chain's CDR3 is CASSSSYSGANVLTF. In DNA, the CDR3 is TGTGCCAGCAGCAGTAGCTACTCTGGGGCCAACGTCCTGACTTTC.

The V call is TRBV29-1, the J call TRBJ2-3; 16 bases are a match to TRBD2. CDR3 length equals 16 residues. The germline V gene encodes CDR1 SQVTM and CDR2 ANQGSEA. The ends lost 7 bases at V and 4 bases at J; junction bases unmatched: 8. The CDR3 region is CSGTGTSGRGPDTQYF. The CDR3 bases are TGCAGCGGCACCGGGACTAGCGGGAGGGGACCAGATACGCAGTATTTT.

The CDR3 loop reads CASSLRLSQGVNEKLFF. The CDR3 coding sequence is TGTGCCAGCAGTTTAAGATTATCCCAGGGGGTTAATGAAAAACTGTTTTTT. The chain combines TRBV27 with TRBJ1-4; 7 nucleotides match TRBD1. The ends lost 2 bases at V and 4 bases at J; junction bases unmatched: 10. In germline, CDR1 is MNHEY, CDR2 SMNVEV (reference sequence). The CDR3 has 17 residues.

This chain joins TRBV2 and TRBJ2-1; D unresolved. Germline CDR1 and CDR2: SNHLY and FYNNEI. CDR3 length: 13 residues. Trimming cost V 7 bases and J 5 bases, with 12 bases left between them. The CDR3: CASMRTENNEQFF. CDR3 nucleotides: TGTGCCAGCATGAGGACGGAGAACAATGAGCAGTTCTTC.

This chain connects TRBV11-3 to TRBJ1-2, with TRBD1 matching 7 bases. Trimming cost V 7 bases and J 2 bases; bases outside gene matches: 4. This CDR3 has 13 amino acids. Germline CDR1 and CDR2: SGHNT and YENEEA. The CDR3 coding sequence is TGTGCCAGCACCCAGGGGGGGAACTATGGCTACACCTTC. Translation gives CASTQGGNYGYTF.

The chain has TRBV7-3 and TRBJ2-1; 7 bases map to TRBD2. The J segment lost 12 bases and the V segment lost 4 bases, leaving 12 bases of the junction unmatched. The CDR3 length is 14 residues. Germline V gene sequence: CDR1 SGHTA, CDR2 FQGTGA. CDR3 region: CASSSRLASDTQFF. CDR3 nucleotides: TGTGCCAGCAGCTCCCGACTAGCATCGGATACGCAGTTCTTC.

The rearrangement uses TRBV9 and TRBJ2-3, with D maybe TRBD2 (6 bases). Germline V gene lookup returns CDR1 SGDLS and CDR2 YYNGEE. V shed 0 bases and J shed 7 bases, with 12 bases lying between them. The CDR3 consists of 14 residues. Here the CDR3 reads CASSVGREAHTQYF. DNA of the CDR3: TGTGCCAGCAGCGTAGGGAGGGAGGCCCATACGCAGTATTTT.

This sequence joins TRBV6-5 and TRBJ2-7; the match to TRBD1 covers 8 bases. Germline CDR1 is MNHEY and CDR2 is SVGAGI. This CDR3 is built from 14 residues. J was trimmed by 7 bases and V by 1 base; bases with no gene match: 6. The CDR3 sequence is CASSYLQGAREQYF. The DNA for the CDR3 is TGTGCCAGCAGTTACTTGCAGGGGGCAAGGGAGCAGTACTTC.

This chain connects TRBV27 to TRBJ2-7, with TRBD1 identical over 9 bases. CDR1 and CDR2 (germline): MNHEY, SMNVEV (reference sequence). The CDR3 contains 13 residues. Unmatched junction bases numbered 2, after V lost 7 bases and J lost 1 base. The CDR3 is CASTGQGSYEQYF. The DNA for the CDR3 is TGTGCCAGCACGGGACAGGGATCCTACGAGCAGTACTTC.

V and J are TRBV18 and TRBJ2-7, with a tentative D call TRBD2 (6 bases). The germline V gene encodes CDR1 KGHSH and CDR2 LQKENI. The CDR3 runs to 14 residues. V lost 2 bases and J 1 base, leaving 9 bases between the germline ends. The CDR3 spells CASSPAGLSYEQYF. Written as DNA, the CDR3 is TGTGCCAGCTCACCAGCGGGATTATCCTACGAGCAGTACTTC.

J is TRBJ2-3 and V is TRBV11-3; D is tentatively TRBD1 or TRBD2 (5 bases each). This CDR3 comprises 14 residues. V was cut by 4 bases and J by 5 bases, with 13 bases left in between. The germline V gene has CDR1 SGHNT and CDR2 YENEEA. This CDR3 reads CASSSRGRGDTQYF. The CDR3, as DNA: TGTGCCAGCAGCTCCCGGGGCCGGGGAGATACGCAGTATTTT.

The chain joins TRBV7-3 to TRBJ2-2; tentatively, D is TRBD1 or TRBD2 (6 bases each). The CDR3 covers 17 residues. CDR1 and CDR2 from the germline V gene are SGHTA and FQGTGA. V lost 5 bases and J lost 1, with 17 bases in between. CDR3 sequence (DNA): TGTGCCAGCAGCGTAGGGGGGACGGTACGGAACACCGGGGAGCTGTTTTTT. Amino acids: CASSVGGTVRNTGELFF.

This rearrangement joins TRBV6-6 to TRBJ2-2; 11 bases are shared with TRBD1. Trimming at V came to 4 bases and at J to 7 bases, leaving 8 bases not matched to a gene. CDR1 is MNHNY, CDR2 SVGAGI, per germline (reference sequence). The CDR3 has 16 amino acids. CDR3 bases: TGTGCCAGCAGTTCCCCAAGGACAGGGGGCGACGGGGAGCTGTTTTTT. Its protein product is CASSSPRTGGDGELFF.

CDR3 bases: TGTGCCAGCAGTCCTCTCGTTGGGAATGAGCAGTTCTTC. Amino acids: CASSPLVGNEQFF. The chain employs TRBV28 and TRBJ2-1; D call uncertain. The CDR3 loop spans 13 amino acids. Trimming removed 5 bases at V and 7 bases at J, with 12 bases between. Per the germline V gene, CDR1 is MDHEN and CDR2 is SYDVKM.

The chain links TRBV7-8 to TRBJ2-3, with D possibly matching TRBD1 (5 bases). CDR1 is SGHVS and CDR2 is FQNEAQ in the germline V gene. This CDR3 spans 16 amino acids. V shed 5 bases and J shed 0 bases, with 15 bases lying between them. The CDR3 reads CASSPKGQASTDTQYF. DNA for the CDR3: TGTGCCAGCAGCCCCAAGGGGCAGGCTAGCACAGATACGCAGTATTTT.